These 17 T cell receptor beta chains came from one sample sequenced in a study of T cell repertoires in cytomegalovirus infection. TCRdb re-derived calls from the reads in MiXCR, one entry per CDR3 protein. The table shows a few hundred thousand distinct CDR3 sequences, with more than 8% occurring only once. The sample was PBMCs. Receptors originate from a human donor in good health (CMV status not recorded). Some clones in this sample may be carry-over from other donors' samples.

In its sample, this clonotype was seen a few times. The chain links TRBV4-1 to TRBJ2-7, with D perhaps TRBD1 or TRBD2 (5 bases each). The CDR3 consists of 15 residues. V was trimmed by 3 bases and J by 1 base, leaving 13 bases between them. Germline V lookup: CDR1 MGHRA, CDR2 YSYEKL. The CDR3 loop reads CASSQYGTGSYEQYF. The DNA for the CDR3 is TGCGCCAGCAGCCAGTATGGGACGGGATCCTACGAGCAGTACTTC.

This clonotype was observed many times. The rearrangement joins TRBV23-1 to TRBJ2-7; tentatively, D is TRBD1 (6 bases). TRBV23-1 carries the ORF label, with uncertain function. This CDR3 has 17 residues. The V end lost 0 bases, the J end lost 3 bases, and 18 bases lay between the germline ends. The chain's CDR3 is CASSQSNFRGEDYEQYF. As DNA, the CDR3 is TGCGCCAGCAGTCAATCGAACTTCAGGGGCGAGGACTACGAGCAGTACTTC.

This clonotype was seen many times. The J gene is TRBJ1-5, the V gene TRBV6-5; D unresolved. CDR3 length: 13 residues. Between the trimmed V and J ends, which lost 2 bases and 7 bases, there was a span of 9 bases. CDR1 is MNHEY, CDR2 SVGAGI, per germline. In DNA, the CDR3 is TGTGCCAGCAGTTACAGGGAAGGGCAGCCCCAGCATTTT. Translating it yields CASSYREGQPQHF.

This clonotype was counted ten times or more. The CDR3 spells CASKDNEQFF. The CDR3 DNA follows: TGTGCCAGTAAGGACAATGAGCAGTTCTTC. This rearrangement joins TRBV28 to TRBJ2-1; D gene uncertain. The CDR3 is made up of 10 amino acids. V shed 9 bases and J shed 5 bases, with 5 bases lying between them. CDR1 and CDR2 from the germline V gene are MDHEN and SYDVKM.

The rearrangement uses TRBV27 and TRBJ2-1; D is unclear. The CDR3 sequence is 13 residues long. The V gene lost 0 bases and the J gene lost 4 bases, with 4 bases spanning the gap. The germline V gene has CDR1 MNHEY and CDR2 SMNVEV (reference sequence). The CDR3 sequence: CASSLSRYNEQFF. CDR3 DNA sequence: TGTGCCAGCAGTTTATCTCGGTACAATGAGCAGTTCTTC.

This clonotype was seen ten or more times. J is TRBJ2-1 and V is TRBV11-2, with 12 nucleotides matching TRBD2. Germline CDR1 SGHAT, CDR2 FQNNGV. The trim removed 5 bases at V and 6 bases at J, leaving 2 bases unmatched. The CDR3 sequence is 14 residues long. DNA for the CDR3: TGTGCCAGCAGCACGGGACTAGCGGGCAATGAGCAGTTCTTC. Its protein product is CASSTGLAGNEQFF.

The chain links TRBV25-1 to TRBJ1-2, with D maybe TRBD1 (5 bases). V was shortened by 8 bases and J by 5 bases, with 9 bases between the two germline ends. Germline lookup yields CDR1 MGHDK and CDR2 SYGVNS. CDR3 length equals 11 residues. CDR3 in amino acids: CASGQQYGYTF. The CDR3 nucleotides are TGTGCCAGCGGACAACAATATGGCTACACCTTC.

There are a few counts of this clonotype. Here the CDR3 reads CSAEAGFTSGANVLTF. DNA for the CDR3: TGCAGTGCCGAGGCAGGTTTCACCTCTGGGGCCAACGTCCTGACTTTC. The chain is built from TRBV20-1 and TRBJ2-6, with no clear D. V shed 6 bases and J shed 0 bases, with 15 bases lying between them. From germline, CDR1 is DFQATT and CDR2 SNEGSKA (reference sequence). The CDR3 extends over 16 amino acids.

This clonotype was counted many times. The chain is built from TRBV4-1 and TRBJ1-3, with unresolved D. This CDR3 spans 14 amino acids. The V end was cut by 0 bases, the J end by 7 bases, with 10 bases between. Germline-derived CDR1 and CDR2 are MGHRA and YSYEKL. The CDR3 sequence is CASSQDDPGNTIYF. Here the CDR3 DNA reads TGCGCCAGCAGCCAAGATGACCCGGGCAACACCATATATTTT.

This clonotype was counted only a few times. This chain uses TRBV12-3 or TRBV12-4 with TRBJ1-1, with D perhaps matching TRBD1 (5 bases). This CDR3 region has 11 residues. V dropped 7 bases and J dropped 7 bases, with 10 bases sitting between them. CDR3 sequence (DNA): TGTGCCAGCATTCAGGGCTTTGAAGCTTTCTTT. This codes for CASIQGFEAFF.

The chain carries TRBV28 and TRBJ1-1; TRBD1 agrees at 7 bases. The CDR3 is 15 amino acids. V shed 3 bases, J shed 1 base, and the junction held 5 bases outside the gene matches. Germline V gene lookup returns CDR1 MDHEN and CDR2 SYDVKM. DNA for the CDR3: TGTGCCAGCAGTTTCGGGACAGAAAAGAACACTGAAGCTTTCTTT. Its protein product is CASSFGTEKNTEAFF.

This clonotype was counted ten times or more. The CDR3 spells CASSFVGRGAYGYTF. CDR3 sequence (DNA): TGTGCCAGCAGCTTTGTGGGTCGGGGGGCCTATGGCTACACCTTC. The chain has TRBV7-2 and TRBJ1-2; TRBD1 is a possible D gene (6 bases). Trimming stripped 3 bases from V and 4 bases from J, with 15 bases between. Germline V lookup: CDR1 SGHTA, CDR2 FQGNSA. This CDR3 is built from 15 residues.

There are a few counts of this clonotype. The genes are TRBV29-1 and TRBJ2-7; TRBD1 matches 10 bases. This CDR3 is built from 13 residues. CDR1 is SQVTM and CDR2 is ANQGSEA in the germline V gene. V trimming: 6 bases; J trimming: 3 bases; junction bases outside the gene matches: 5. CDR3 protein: CSVGQGGHYEQYF. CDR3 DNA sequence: TGCAGCGTCGGACAGGGGGGACACTACGAGCAGTACTTC.

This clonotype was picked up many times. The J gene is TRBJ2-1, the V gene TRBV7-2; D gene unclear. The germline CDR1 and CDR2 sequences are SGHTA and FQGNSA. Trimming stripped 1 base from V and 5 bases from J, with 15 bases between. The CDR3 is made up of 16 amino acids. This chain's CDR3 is CASSLVPRPPDNEQFF. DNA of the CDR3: TGTGCCAGCAGCTTAGTACCCCGCCCCCCCGACAATGAGCAGTTCTTC. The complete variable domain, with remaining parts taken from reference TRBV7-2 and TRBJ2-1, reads GAGVSQSPSNKVTEKGKDVELRCDPISGHTALYWYRQSLGQGLEFLIYFQGNSAPDKSGLPSDRFSAERTGGSVSTLTIQRTQQEDSAVYLCASSLVPRPPDNEQFFGPGTRLTVL.

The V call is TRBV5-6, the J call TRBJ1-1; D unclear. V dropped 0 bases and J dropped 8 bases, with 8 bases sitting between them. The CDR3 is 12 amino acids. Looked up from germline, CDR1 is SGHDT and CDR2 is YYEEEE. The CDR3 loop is CASSLGPREAFF. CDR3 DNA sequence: TGTGCCAGCAGCTTGGGGCCGAGAGAAGCTTTCTTT.

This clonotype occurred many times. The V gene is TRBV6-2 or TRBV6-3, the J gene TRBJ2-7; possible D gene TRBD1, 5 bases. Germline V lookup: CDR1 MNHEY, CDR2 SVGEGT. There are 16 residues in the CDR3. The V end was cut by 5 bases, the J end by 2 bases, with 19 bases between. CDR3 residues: CASSLLPQDTTYEQYF. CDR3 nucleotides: TGTGCCAGCAGTCTCCTTCCGCAGGACACAACCTACGAGCAGTACTTC.

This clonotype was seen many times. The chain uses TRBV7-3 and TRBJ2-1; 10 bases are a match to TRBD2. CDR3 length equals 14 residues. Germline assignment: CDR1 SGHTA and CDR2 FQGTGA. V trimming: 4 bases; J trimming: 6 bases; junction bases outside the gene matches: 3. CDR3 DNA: TGTGCCAGCAGCTCTAGCGGGAGCTTCAATGAGCAGTTCTTC. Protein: CASSSSGSFNEQFF.